This record looks at one TCR beta chain sequence and its context. The antigen is unknown. At one of its ends the junction is not consistent with the germline gene, which may arise from a read error. The sample belongs to a study of T cell repertoires in aging, cancer and after chemotherapy. Study findings and constraints: In each cancer cohort, median generation probability increased across chemotherapy, suggesting thymic output rebounded. Age-matched healthy donors had significantly more diverse, less clonal blood TCR repertoires than untreated cancer patients. Loss of evenness, beyond lost richness, contributed to age-related TCR diversity decline in cancer patients.

Germline V gives CDR1 MNHEY, CDR2 SVGAGI. CDR3 length equals 16 residues. TRB rearrangements spanning V, D and J were amplified using mixed TRB-A/B primers. Via MiXCR, TCRdb re-called the multiplex PCR reads, giving one row per CDR3 protein. The data show 9,000 or so distinct CDR3 sequences, more than 25% seen once. Peripheral blood genomic DNA, not sorted cells or RNA, was the template. This chain links TRBV6-5 with TRBJ2-1; 8 nucleotides line up with TRBD2. The sequence derives from a human donor in good health. Specimen: blood. CDR3 coding DNA: TGTGCCATCAGTGATCAGAGCGGGAGCTCCTACAATGAGCAGTTCTTC. Amino acid sequence: CAISDQSGSSYNEQFF.